These 26 T cell receptor beta chains came from one sample sequenced in a study of control samples from healthy donors and cancer patients. Method: immunoSEQ multiplex PCR; TCRdb's copy keeps in-frame clones and lacks some. The sample has around 200,000 clones, 91% seen once. Sequencing was performed on blood. Every receptor here comes from a young woman in good health.

This chain joins TRBV10-2 and TRBJ2-1, with a weak D call TRBD2 (6 bases). CDR1 WSHSY and CDR2 SAAADI come from the germline V gene. The CDR3 loop spans 14 amino acids. The V end lost 7 bases, the J end lost 5 bases, and 15 bases lay between the germline ends. This CDR3 reads CASKDGSGHNEQFF. The CDR3 DNA follows: TGCGCCAGCAAAGACGGTAGCGGTCACAATGAGCAGTTCTTC.

J is TRBJ2-3 and V is TRBV15, with TRBD2 identical over 9 bases. V gave up 1 base and J gave up 0 bases; unmatched junction bases: 2. Germline assignment: CDR1 LNHNV and CDR2 YYDKDF (reference sequence). CDR3 size: 16 residues. CDR3 nucleotides: TGTGCCACCAGCAGAGGGCTAGCGGGGAGCACAGATACGCAGTATTTT. Protein product: CATSRGLAGSTDTQYF.

Here the CDR3 reads CANRGEAFF. Here the CDR3 DNA reads TGCGCCAACAGGGGTGAAGCTTTCTTT. The chain has TRBV10-1 and TRBJ1-1; 7 nucleotides match TRBD1. Germline V gene lookup returns CDR1 WNHNN and CDR2 SYGVQD (reference sequence). CDR3 length equals 9 residues. Trimming removed 10 bases from V and 7 bases from J; junction bases left unmatched: 0.

In its sample, this clone was seen once. The rearrangement links TRBV9 to TRBJ2-2; D is perhaps TRBD2 (6 bases). Germline V gives CDR1 SGDLS, CDR2 YYNGEE. The V end was cut by 1 base, the J end by 8 bases, with 9 bases between. The CDR3 length is 13 residues. In nucleotides, the CDR3 is TGTGCCAGCAGCGTATGGAGGGTAGGGGAGCTGTTTTTT. Translating it yields CASSVWRVGELFF.

The V call is TRBV15, the J call TRBJ2-2; D uncertain. The germline V gene has CDR1 LNHNV and CDR2 YYDKDF (reference sequence). Trimming left V 0 bases short and J 1 base short, with 6 bases between. The length of the CDR3 is 15 residues. CDR3 sequence reads: CATSRDLGNTGELFF. The DNA of the CDR3 is TGTGCCACCAGCAGAGATCTCGGGAACACCGGGGAGCTGTTTTTT.

The chain links TRBV6-1 to TRBJ2-7, with no clear D. Germline V CDR1 and CDR2: MNHNS, SASEGT. CDR3 length equals 16 residues. Trimming shortened V by 1 base and J by 0 bases, and 13 bases separated the two germline ends. The CDR3 sequence is CASSEGPSSYSYEQYF. CDR3 sequence (DNA): TGTGCCAGCAGTGAAGGCCCTTCTAGTTACTCCTACGAGCAGTACTTC.

This clone came up once. The chain combines TRBV6-6 with TRBJ2-5; 9 nucleotides line up with TRBD2. Germline-derived CDR1 and CDR2 are MNHNY and SVGAGI (reference sequence). V dropped 6 bases and J dropped 5; count of bases not matched to a gene: 4. This CDR3 is built from 13 residues. The CDR3 coding sequence is TGTGCCAGCAGAGATAGCGGGAGCGAGACCCAGTACTTC. As protein: CASRDSGSETQYF.

The chain employs TRBV5-1 and TRBJ1-1, with TRBD1 as a possible D gene (5 bases). The germline V and J ends were trimmed by 3 bases and 7 bases, with 16 bases remaining between them. CDR1 SGHRS and CDR2 YFSETQ come from the germline V gene. The CDR3 has 14 residues. The CDR3 region has the DNA TGCGCCAGCAGCTACCAGGGTTTCGGGAATGAAGCTTTCTTT. Protein: CASSYQGFGNEAFF.

The chain employs TRBV7-9 and TRBJ2-1, with 16 bases that match TRBD2. Trimming at V came to 3 bases and at J to 8 bases, leaving 4 bases not matched to a gene. CDR1 SEHNR and CDR2 FQNEAQ come from the germline V gene (reference sequence). CDR3 size: 16 residues. CDR3 bases: TGTGCCAGCAGCTTCCCCGGGACTAGCGGGAGGGATGAGCAGTTCTTC. It encodes CASSFPGTSGRDEQFF. Based on the CDR3 plus reference TRBV7-9 and TRBJ2-1, the full variable domain is DTGVSQNPRHKITKRGQNVTFRCDPISEHNRLYWYRQTLGQGPEFLTYFQNEAQLEKSRLLSDRFSAERPKGSFSTLEIQRTEQGDSAMYLCASSFPGTSGRDEQFFGPGTRLTVL.

The rearrangement uses TRBV10-1 and TRBJ1-2; 8 bases are shared with TRBD1. Trimming at V came to 2 bases and at J to 8 bases, leaving 7 bases not matched to a gene. The CDR3 has 14 amino acids. Germline CDR1 WNHNN, CDR2 SYGVQD (reference sequence). The CDR3 spells CASSERQGSWGYTF. CDR3 nucleotide sequence: TGCGCCAGCAGTGAGAGACAGGGGAGCTGGGGCTACACCTTC.

The chain uses TRBV5-1 and TRBJ2-3, with a weak D call TRBD1 (6 bases). In germline, CDR1 is SGHRS, CDR2 YFSETQ. V shed 0 bases and J shed 1 base, with 9 bases lying between them. The CDR3 runs to 15 residues. The CDR3, as DNA: TGCGCCAGCAGCTTGGTGTCAGGGGGCACAGATACGCAGTATTTT. It codes for CASSLVSGGTDTQYF.

The chain uses TRBV7-6 and TRBJ2-7; D is unclear. V shed 2 bases and J shed 1 base, with 12 bases lying between them. This CDR3 is 15 amino acids long. Germline V lookup: CDR1 SGHVS, CDR2 FNYEAQ. CDR3 bases: TGTGCCAGCAGCTTAAGGGAAGTTAATTCCTACGAGCAGTACTTC. It translates to CASSLREVNSYEQYF. Using reference TRBV7-6 and TRBJ2-7 for the parts outside the CDR3, the full variable domain is GAGVSQSPRYKVTKRGQDVALRCDPISGHVSLYWYRQALGQGPEFLTYFNYEAQQDKSGLPNDRFSAERPEGSISTLTIQRTEQRDSAMYRCASSLREVNSYEQYFGPGTRLTVT.

CDR3 residues: CASSPRQGGGDTQYF. The DNA of the CDR3 is TGTGCCAGCAGCCCCCGACAGGGGGGCGGAGATACGCAGTATTTT. The rearrangement joins TRBV9 to TRBJ2-3; TRBD1 matches 9 bases. The germline V gene has CDR1 SGDLS and CDR2 YYNGEE. The CDR3 covers 15 residues. The V and J ends lost 4 bases and 5 bases, in that order; junction bases with no gene match: 8.

Concerning this clone: The junction differs from germline at one of its ends, possibly a read error. The rearrangement joins TRBV7-7 to TRBJ1-4, with D uncertain. This CDR3 spans 15 amino acids. Germline V gives CDR1 SSHAT, CDR2 FNYEAQ (reference sequence). The CDR3 reads CASSSPDLPNEKLFF. The CDR3 bases are TGTGCTAGCAGCTCCCCGGACCTACCGAATGAAAAACTGTTTTTT.

V gene TRBV27 combines with J gene TRBJ2-1, with 12 bases lining up with TRBD1. The CDR3 is 17 amino acids. The ends lost 1 base at V and 5 bases at J; junction bases unmatched: 6. CDR1 is MNHEY, CDR2 SMNVEV, per germline (reference sequence). Written as DNA, the CDR3 is TGTGCCAGCAGTTTATTATCGGGACAGGGGGCGAACAATGAGCAGTTCTTC. Amino acid sequence: CASSLLSGQGANNEQFF.

This chain joins TRBV2 and TRBJ2-1; 7 nucleotides align to TRBD1. Trimming removed 4 bases from V and 8 bases from J; junction bases left unmatched: 2. In germline, CDR1 is SNHLY, CDR2 FYNNEI. There are 12 residues in the CDR3. CDR3 amino acids: CASSGDSDEQFF. CDR3 bases: TGTGCCAGCAGTGGGGACAGCGATGAGCAGTTCTTC.

A few counts support this clone. The V gene is TRBV27, the J gene TRBJ2-2, with 7 bases aligning to TRBD2. The CDR3 has 14 residues. Germline V gives CDR1 MNHEY, CDR2 SMNVEV (reference sequence). Unmatched junction bases numbered 2, after V lost 3 bases and J lost 4 bases. CDR3 protein: CASSFREGTGELFF. CDR3 nucleotide sequence: TGTGCCAGCAGTTTCAGGGAGGGCACCGGGGAGCTGTTTTTT.

The V call is TRBV25-1, the J call TRBJ2-3; D might be TRBD1 (5 bases). Germline loops: CDR1 MGHDK, CDR2 SYGVNS. The CDR3 has 13 residues. The V gene lost 8 bases and the J gene lost 2 bases, with 11 bases spanning the gap. CDR3 sequence reads: CASQSGITDTQYF. In nucleotides, the CDR3 is TGTGCCAGCCAGTCAGGGATCACAGATACGCAGTATTTT.

The rearrangement uses TRBV4-2 and TRBJ1-2; 12 bases line up with TRBD1. The CDR3 extends over 16 amino acids. V lost 0 bases and J lost 5; bases outside the gene matches: 4. Per germline, CDR1 LGHNA and CDR2 YNFKEQ. CDR3: CASSQDRGQGAYGYTF. The CDR3 DNA follows: TGTGCCAGCAGCCAAGATAGGGGACAGGGGGCGTATGGCTACACCTTC.

This clone was seen just once. The chain is built from TRBV28 and TRBJ2-7; TRBD2 aligns across 9 bases. Germline V gene data show CDR1 as MDHEN and CDR2 as SYDVKM. The CDR3 totals 15 residues. V was clipped by 7 bases and J by 3 bases; unmatched bases: 10. CDR3 nucleotide sequence: TGTGCCAGCAAGGGACCCGGGACTAGCAGCTACGAGCAGTACTTC. This gives the protein CASKGPGTSSYEQYF.

This clone appeared once. The chain has TRBV9 and TRBJ1-2, with D uncertain. The CDR3 spans 13 residues. V gave up 3 bases and J gave up 4 bases, with 10 bases separating them. The germline V gene encodes CDR1 SGDLS and CDR2 YYNGEE. CDR3 coding DNA: TGTGCCAGCAGCGGAGGACTCCGCTATGGCTACACCTTC. Encoded protein: CASSGGLRYGYTF.

The rearrangement uses TRBV4-1 and TRBJ1-3; 7 positions agree with TRBD1. Trimming took 2 bases from V and 2 from J; bases not matched to a gene: 6. Germline V gene lookup returns CDR1 MGHRA and CDR2 YSYEKL. The CDR3 has 16 amino acids. The CDR3 DNA is TGCGCCAGCAGCCAACCCGACAGGGAGGCTGGAAACACCATATATTTT. Residues: CASSQPDREAGNTIYF.

Notes on this clone: Other DNA sequences from this sample encode an identical CDR3 as well. This chain joins TRBV11-3 and TRBJ2-3, with a possible D match to TRBD2 (6 bases). The CDR3 is 13 residues long. The germline CDR1 and CDR2 sequences are SGHNT and YENEEA. V was clipped by 1 base and J by 4 bases, with 6 bases between them. The CDR3 sequence: CASSLGGADTQYF. As DNA, the CDR3 is TGTGCCAGCAGCTTAGGGGGGGCAGATACGCAGTATTTT.

CDR3 residues: CASSPRTTEAFF. The DNA for the CDR3 is TGTGCCAGCTCACCACGGACCACTGAAGCTTTCTTT. The rearrangement uses TRBV18 and TRBJ1-1; D call uncertain. The CDR3 is made up of 12 amino acids. CDR1 and CDR2 from the germline V gene are KGHSH and LQKENI. The V gene lost 1 base and the J gene lost 4 bases, with 4 bases spanning the gap.

V and J are TRBV6-5 and TRBJ1-2; 11 bases line up with TRBD1. In germline, CDR1 is MNHEY, CDR2 SVGAGI. This CDR3 comprises 15 residues. Germline trimming cut 6 bases from V and 4 bases from J; bases unmatched to any gene: 7. The CDR3 reads CASRKDRGRGYGYTF. For the CDR3, the DNA is TGTGCCAGCAGGAAGGACAGGGGGCGCGGCTATGGCTACACCTTC.

The gene calls are TRBV13 and TRBJ2-5; 9 bases are shared with TRBD2. From germline, CDR1 is PRHDT and CDR2 FYEKMQ (reference sequence). The CDR3 covers 15 residues. J was trimmed by 1 base and V by 6 bases; bases with no gene match: 6. The CDR3 nucleotides are TGTGCCAGCAGTCGTAGCGGGGGTCTCCAAGAGACCCAGTACTTC. Residues: CASSRSGGLQETQYF. Full variable domain (missing parts from reference TRBV13 and TRBJ2-5): AAGVIQSPRHLIKEKRETATLKCYPIPRHDTVYWYQQGPGQDPQFLISFYEKMQSDKGSIPDRFSAQQFSDYHSELNMSSLELGDSALYFCASSRSGGLQETQYFGPGTRLLVL.